The clone carrying this T cell receptor beta chain turned up a few times. Its specificity is not known. Criteria for exclusion of patients were uncontrolled infection, other autoimmune disease, pregnancy or lactation. RNA transcripts were the template for amplifying TCR beta CDR3 regions. First-round RT-PCR with HTBI primers amplified the TCR CDR3 region. TCRdb fed the multiplex PCR reads into MiXCR, producing one record per CDR3 protein. Of about 520,000 distinct CDR3 sequences in the sample, less than 25% were seen once. The germline V gene has CDR1 SGHVS and CDR2 FQNEAQ. The V and J ends lost 2 bases and 2 bases respectively, with 10 bases between them. CDR3 length: 14 residues. This entry is derived from a study of T cells in Graves' hyperthyroidism and ophthalmopathy. Regarding the study as a whole: The blood repertoire included most of the expanded thyroid clonotypes above 0.001.

What was sequenced was blood. This chain joins TRBV7-8 and TRBJ2-7, with D possibly being TRBD2 (5 bases). This receptor was obtained from a woman in her twenties or thirties with Graves' ophthalmopathy. The CDR3 here is CASSLPGTTYEQYF. The CDR3, as DNA: TGTGCCAGCAGCTTACCGGGAACTACCTACGAGCAGTACTTC.